The present TCR beta chain was sequenced within a study of T cell repertoires in cytomegalovirus infection. Study background: Recently described HLA-C-restricted plus well-studied HLA-B-restricted CMV epitopes were used. The public TCR beta signatures pointed to both CMV infection and matching HLA type.

Regarding this clonotype: Its antigen is still unknown.

TCRdb used MiXCR to reprocess the reads, holding one entry per CDR3 protein. The sample lists 40,000 to 60,000 distinct CDR3 sequences; around 23% were seen once. V shed 5 bases and J shed 9 bases, with 11 bases lying between them. This CDR3 contains 12 residues. Germline V gene sequence: CDR1 SGHAT, CDR2 FQDESV (reference sequence). Study results and caveats: HLA-C-restricted TCR beta clonotypes specific for CMV led the ex vivo response. Cumulative public TCR beta family frequency identified carriers of CMV plus the relevant HLA.

The clonotype originates from a human donor in good health (CMV status not recorded). Some clones in this sample may be carry-over from other donors' samples. Sequencing was performed on CD8+ T cells from cultured PBMCs, taken from culture after CMV antigen stimulation. The genes are TRBV11-1 and TRBJ2-1, with D possibly TRBD1 on 6 matching bases. The CDR3 DNA follows: TGTGCCAGCAGCGAACAGGGTGCTGAGCAGTTCTTC. Its translation: CASSEQGAEQFF.